This TCR beta chain was observed in a study of cytomegalovirus exposure and HLA in healthy donors. Germline CDR1 is SGHRS and CDR2 is YFSETQ. Germline trimming cut 5 bases from V and 4 bases from J; bases unmatched to any gene: 10. This CDR3 has 15 amino acids. It was with 60 Vbeta and 13 Jbeta primers that the PCR ran. Here immunoSEQ multiplex PCR was the method, and the copy in TCRdb shows in-frame clones only, minus some. The sample shows some 140,000 clones, less than 80% of them seen only once. The V call is TRBV5-1, the J call TRBJ1-1; 8 bases line up with TRBD1. Sample: PBMCs. This receptor was obtained from a man aged 40-50 years in good health and CMV-seropositive. The CDR3, as DNA: TGCGCCAGCAGTTCCCATCCAGGGGGCCGCACTGAAGCTTTCTTT. It is translated as CASSSHPGGRTEAFF.